This section outlines one T cell receptor beta chain sequence together with its context. What it binds is unknown. These data belong to a study of T cell repertoires in cytomegalovirus infection. Study context: Based on public TCR beta signatures, there were indications of CMV infection and of a matching HLA type. Regarding the study as a whole: Public TCR beta family frequency separated CMV-and-HLA carriers, including in an independent cohort. Within the response measured ex vivo, HLA-C-restricted CMV-specific TCR beta clonotypes were dominant.

TCRdb called the reads again in MiXCR, with one record for every CDR3 protein. This repertoire shows tens of thousands of distinct CDR3 sequences, about 23% found once; its top ten account for 79%. Trimming shortened V by 3 bases and J by 5 bases, and 10 bases separated the two germline ends. CDR1 and CDR2 from the germline V gene are PRHDT and FYEKMQ (reference sequence). The CDR3 runs 14 residues. The sample comprised PBMCs, sequenced either directly or after in vitro stimulation (not recorded which). The clonotype originates from a human donor in good health (CMV status not recorded). Some clones in this sample may be carry-over from other donors' samples. V and J are TRBV13 and TRBJ2-2, with no clear D. CDR3 nucleotide sequence: TGTGCCAGCAGCTTCGGACGGCTAACCGGGGAGCTGTTTTTT. This codes for CASSFGRLTGELFF.